The 14 T cell receptor beta chains listed next were all sequenced from one sample in a study of blood T cell repertoires in COVID-19. The protocol was immunoSEQ multiplex PCR, while the TCRdb copy is restricted to in-frame clones and leaves out a portion. The table lists around 11,000 clones, 70% to 90% of them singletons. The sample comprised peripheral blood. The receptors originated from a human donor in a cohort sampled during active COVID-19.

In its sample, this clone is large. V is TRBV5-1 and J is TRBJ1-1; D may be TRBD1 (6 bases). The V end lost 5 bases, the J end lost 4 bases, and 9 bases lay between the germline ends. The CDR3 loop spans 12 amino acids. Germline values: CDR1 SGHRS, CDR2 YFSETQ. The CDR3 spells CASSTGSTEAFF. The DNA of the CDR3 is TGCGCCAGCAGTACAGGGAGCACTGAAGCTTTCTTT.

This clone was found once. The V and J genes are TRBV19 and TRBJ1-4, with a possible D match to TRBD1 (5 bases). This CDR3 is 15 amino acids long. The V end was cut by 1 base, the J end by 2 bases, with 8 bases between. Germline lookup yields CDR1 LNHDA and CDR2 SQIVND (reference sequence). CDR3 region: CASSIAGDTNEKLFF. The CDR3, as DNA: TGTGCCAGTAGTATAGCGGGGGACACTAATGAAAAACTGTTTTTT.

The V gene is TRBV14, the J gene TRBJ2-7, with TRBD1 matching 10 bases. Trimming removed 4 bases from V and 2 bases from J; junction bases left unmatched: 5. Germline V gene sequence: CDR1 SGHDN, CDR2 FVKESK. CDR3 size: 15 residues. The CDR3 DNA sequence: TGTGCCAGCAGCCGGCGGACAGGGGGTACCTACGAGCAGTACTTC. Its translation: CASSRRTGGTYEQYF.

The chain is built from TRBV19 and TRBJ2-2, with 11 bases fitting TRBD1. Trimming took 8 bases from V and 6 from J; bases not matched to a gene: 2. The CDR3 sequence is 13 residues long. Germline V gene data show CDR1 as LNHDA and CDR2 as SQIVND (reference sequence). CDR3 loop: CASGDRGAGELFF. In DNA, the CDR3 is TGTGCCAGTGGGGACAGGGGGGCCGGGGAGCTGTTTTTT.

The V and J genes are TRBV2 and TRBJ1-3; 8 nucleotides match TRBD1. The CDR3 is 15 residues long. Germline V gene lookup returns CDR1 SNHLY and CDR2 FYNNEI. V shed 6 bases and J 3 bases; nucleotides not matched to a gene: 7. CDR3 residues: CASREQTGVGNTIYF. The DNA for the CDR3 is TGTGCCAGCAGGGAACAGACAGGGGTTGGAAACACCATATATTTT.

This clone was seen only a few times. The CDR3 protein is CASSESPRQPQHF. In DNA form, the CDR3 reads TGCGCCAGCAGTGAGTCCCCTCGGCAGCCCCAGCATTTT. The genes are TRBV10-2 and TRBJ1-5; D call uncertain. This CDR3 contains 13 residues. The germline V gene has CDR1 WSHSY and CDR2 SAAADI. V lost 0 bases and J 7 bases, leaving 7 bases between the germline ends.

The chain combines TRBV7-2 with TRBJ2-7; 12 positions match TRBD2. Trimming cost V 5 bases and J 6 bases; bases outside gene matches: 8. The CDR3 contains 15 residues. CDR1 is SGHTA, CDR2 FQGNSA, per germline. In DNA, the CDR3 is TGTGCCAGCAGCCGGAAACTAGCGGGAGGTGCCGAGCAGTACTTC. This gives the protein CASSRKLAGGAEQYF. Full variable domain (outside the CDR3, taken from reference TRBV7-2 and TRBJ2-7): GAGVSQSPSNKVTEKGKDVELRCDPISGHTALYWYRQSLGQGLEFLIYFQGNSAPDKSGLPSDRFSAERTGGSVSTLTIQRTQQEDSAVYLCASSRKLAGGAEQYFGPGTRLTVT.

This clone was seen a few times. The chain has TRBV5-4 and TRBJ2-1; D is unresolved. This CDR3 is 11 amino acids long. The germline V gene has CDR1 SGHNT and CDR2 YYREEE (reference sequence). V shed 1 base and J shed 7 bases, with 3 bases lying between them. In DNA form, the CDR3 reads TGTGCCAGCAGCTTGCTGAATGAGCAGTTCTTC. Its protein is CASSLLNEQFF. The full variable domain, in which reference TRBV5-4 and TRBJ2-1 provide the parts outside the CDR3, is ETGVTQSPTHLIKTRGQQVTLRCSSQSGHNTVSWYQQALGQGPQFIFQYYREEENGRGNFPPRFSGLQFPNYSSELNVNALELDDSALYLCASSLLNEQFFGPGTRLTVL.

V is TRBV5-1 and J is TRBJ2-1; maybe TRBD2 (6 bases). The CDR3 sequence is 15 residues long. The V end was cut by 4 bases, the J end by 0 bases, with 11 bases between. Germline V gene sequence: CDR1 SGHRS, CDR2 YFSETQ. CDR3 DNA sequence: TGCGCCAGCAGCGTTGGCGGGGACTCCTACAATGAGCAGTTCTTC. It yields the protein CASSVGGDSYNEQFF.

V and J are TRBV7-8 and TRBJ2-7; 12 nucleotides agree with TRBD2. The CDR3 has 19 residues. The germline gives CDR1 SGHVS, CDR2 FQNEAQ. V gave up 4 bases and J gave up 2 bases; unmatched junction bases: 15. The CDR3 protein is CASSSLWSSGRGEAYEQYF. CDR3 DNA: TGTGCCAGCAGCTCCCTTTGGTCTAGCGGGAGGGGAGAGGCCTACGAGCAGTACTTC.

The chain uses TRBV2 and TRBJ2-1; 7 nucleotides match TRBD2. Germline CDR1 is SNHLY and CDR2 is FYNNEI. With V trimmed by 8 bases and J by 5 bases, 12 bases remained unmatched. The CDR3 covers 15 residues. The CDR3 protein is CASLPLGGSHNEQFF. The CDR3 DNA is TGTGCCAGCTTACCCCTGGGCGGGAGCCACAATGAGCAGTTCTTC.

The rearrangement joins TRBV9 to TRBJ2-1; 12 positions agree with TRBD2. Germline V gene data show CDR1 as SGDLS and CDR2 as YYNGEE. The junction had 7 bases not matched to a gene; V was cut back by 2 bases and J by 7 bases. This CDR3 spans 16 amino acids. Here the CDR3 DNA reads TGTGCCAGCAGCGTTCTAGCGGGAGGGCTGGATAATGAGCAGTTCTTC. Residues: CASSVLAGGLDNEQFF.

This chain links TRBV28 with TRBJ2-1; 7 bases map to TRBD2. Germline CDR1 MDHEN, CDR2 SYDVKM. Unmatched junction bases numbered 12, after V lost 5 bases and J lost 2 bases. The length of the CDR3 is 17 residues. The CDR3 DNA is TGTGCCAGCAGTCTCCAAGCGGGATTAGGCCCCTACAATGAGCAGTTCTTC. Translation: CASSLQAGLGPYNEQFF.

This chain connects TRBV30 to TRBJ2-5, with TRBD2 matching over 14 bases. Trimming removed 5 bases from V and 5 bases from J; junction bases left unmatched: 10. This CDR3 comprises 16 residues. Germline V lookup: CDR1 GTSNPN, CDR2 SVGIG (reference sequence). Here the CDR3 reads CAWGRGLAGARETQYF. The CDR3 DNA is TGTGCCTGGGGACGGGGACTAGCGGGAGCGAGGGAGACCCAGTACTTC.